This T cell receptor beta chain was recovered during a study of PD-L1 blockade in urothelial cancer. Study-wide background: Prior chemotherapy regimens per patient numbered 0 to 3. Researchers found blood samples held a median of around 140,000 T cells.

Study conclusions and caveats: Better survival was predicted by below-median pretreatment blood TCR clonality.

A note on this clone: Its antigen is still unknown.

Sequencing was performed with immunoSEQ multiplex PCR; in TCRdb, only in-frame clones are kept and a portion is missing. The repertoire holds about 38,000 clones, with around 90% as singletons. V was pared by 4 bases and J by 4 bases, with 4 bases of the junction left unmatched. The CDR3 extends over 13 amino acids. Germline V gives CDR1 ENHRY, CDR2 SYGVKD. It was locally advanced or metastatic urothelial carcinoma that patients had. V and J are TRBV10-3 and TRBJ2-7; TRBD1 agrees at 7 bases. The source of this sequence is a man between 65 and 85 years old with urothelial cancer. This material consisted of PBMCs, taken around atezolizumab (anti-PD-L1) treatment. The CDR3 sequence: CAISAGTVYEQYF. For the CDR3, the DNA is TGTGCCATCAGTGCAGGGACAGTTTACGAGCAGTACTTC.